This T cell receptor (beta chain) was recovered during a study of beta chain features in type 1 diabetes. Study-level background: The patient and healthy donor groups were comparable for age, gender and cell yields.

Reverse transcribing all isolated RNA meant expressed TCRB transcripts were sequenced. Profiling relied on immunoSEQ multiplex PCR, and the TCRdb table lists in-frame clones only, not all of them. The table lists 140,000 to 150,000 clones, nearly 50% of them singletons. From germline, CDR1 is SGDLS and CDR2 YYNGEE. Trimming took off 3 bases at V and 5 bases at J, with 18 bases between the two ends. This CDR3 region has 16 residues. This clone showed up just a few times. The target antigen is unknown. Whole-study results and caveats: Over-representation of high TCR-expressing cells was a possible consequence of cDNA sequencing. It was among patients, rather than healthy donors, that naive, central memory and Treg TCRB repertoires appeared more similar. For type 1 diabetes patients, VDJ junctions showed fewer insertions and more deletions.

Source material: Tregs from blood. This TCR derives from a man aged 18-30 years in good health. The chain carries TRBV9 and TRBJ2-1; TRBD2 might be the D (5 bases). Here the CDR3 reads CASSADDAVGDNEQFF. The DNA for the CDR3 is TGTGCCAGCAGCGCAGACGACGCGGTCGGGGACAATGAGCAGTTCTTC.